This entry features one T cell receptor beta chain sequence. These data are taken from a study of shared clonotypes between healthy human individuals. The CDR3 consists of 12 residues. Germline V gene lookup returns CDR1 GTSNPN and CDR2 SVGIG (reference sequence). V lost 5 bases, J lost 4 bases, and 4 bases stayed unmatched. CD8 cells regarded as naive lacked CD45RO, were positively chosen for CCR7, and omitted terminally differentiated effector memory CD45RA+ cells. Per the original methods: Owing to the provision of junction-only sequences devoid of quality scores by immunoSEQ, filtering differed. Clones were read by immunoSEQ multiplex PCR, and TCRdb kept only the in-frame ones, dropping some. V and J calls and clone size are those listed in that table; D and trimming were worked out from the DNA. The table lists about 1,900,000 clones, approximately 94% of them singletons.

Sequencing used naive CD8+ T cells sorted from blood. The clonotype comes from a man between 18 and 29 years old in good health. J is TRBJ2-7 and V is TRBV30; TRBD1 agrees at 8 bases. The CDR3 protein is CAWDRQGYEQYF. The CDR3 nucleotides are TGTGCCTGGGATAGACAGGGGTACGAGCAGTACTTC. The full variable domain, in which reference TRBV30 and TRBJ2-7 provide the parts outside the CDR3, is SQTIHQWPATLVQPVGSPLSLECTVEGTSNPNLYWYRQAAGRGLQLLFYSVGIGQISSEVPQNLSASRPQDRQFILSSKKLLLSDSGFYLCAWDRQGYEQYFGPGTRLTVT.